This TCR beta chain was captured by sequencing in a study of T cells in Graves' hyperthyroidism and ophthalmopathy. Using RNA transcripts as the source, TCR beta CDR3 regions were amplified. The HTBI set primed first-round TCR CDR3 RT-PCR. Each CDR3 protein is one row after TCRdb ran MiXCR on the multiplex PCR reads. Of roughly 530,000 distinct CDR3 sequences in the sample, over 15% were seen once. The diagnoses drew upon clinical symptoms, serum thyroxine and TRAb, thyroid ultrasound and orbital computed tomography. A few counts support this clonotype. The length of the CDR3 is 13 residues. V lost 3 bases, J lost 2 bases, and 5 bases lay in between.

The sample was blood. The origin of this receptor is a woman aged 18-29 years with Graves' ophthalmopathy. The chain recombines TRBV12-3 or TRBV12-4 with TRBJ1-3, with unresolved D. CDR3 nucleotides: TGTGCCAGCAGTTTTGGGACTGGAAACACCATATATTTT. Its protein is CASSFGTGNTIYF.